The 2 T cell receptor beta chains presented below share a single source sample, sequenced in a study of blood T cell repertoires in COVID-19 (dated by TCRdb to 2018 to 2020). Libraries were constructed by the immunoSEQ multiplex PCR assay. This immuneACCESS table, as held by TCRdb, lists in-frame sequences with V and J called but not all clones. Of the missing ones, under half trace to an unresolved V gene in checked studies; the others have no known cause. This sample lists some 200,000 clones; 75% to 85% were detected once. Of the sample, more than 9.5% falls within the top ten clones. Sequencing was done on a sample of peripheral blood. These receptors originate from a woman aged 40 to 50 with COVID-19, enrolled during active disease.

The chain combines TRBV6-4 with TRBJ2-3; 7 nucleotides agree with TRBD2. J was trimmed by 4 bases and V by 6 bases; bases with no gene match: 7. Germline V gives CDR1 MRHNA, CDR2 SNTAGT. The CDR3 spans 14 residues. The DNA for the CDR3 is TGTGCCAGCAGACTCGCGGGAGAATCAGATACGCAGTATTTT. Protein: CASRLAGESDTQYF.

This clone has more than one count but fewer than ten. The chain joins TRBV6-5 to TRBJ2-3; tentative D call: TRBD1 (6 bases). The CDR3 contains 14 residues. Per germline, CDR1 MNHEY and CDR2 SVGAGI. Trimming shortened V by 6 bases and J by 2 bases, and 12 bases separated the two germline ends. The CDR3 bases are TGTGCCAGCAGCTCTGGACAGCCCACAGATACGCAGTATTTT. As protein: CASSSGQPTDTQYF.